These 11 T cell receptor beta chains originate from one sample sequenced in a study of T cells in Graves' hyperthyroidism and ophthalmopathy. TCR beta CDR3 regions were amplified from RNA transcripts. In the first-round RT-PCR of the TCR CDR3, the HTBI primer set was used. TCRdb passed the multiplex PCR reads through MiXCR, listing each CDR3 protein once. The sample comprises 250,000 to 300,000 distinct CDR3 sequences, 14% to 15% of which are singletons, and roughly 13% rests with the top ten. Sequencing was performed on blood. Receptors were obtained from a woman between 40 and 50 years old with Graves' hyperthyroidism that later progressed to Graves' ophthalmopathy.

This clonotype was counted at least ten times. The chain recombines TRBV11-2 with TRBJ2-7; 9 nucleotides agree with TRBD2. The CDR3 sequence is 15 residues long. Trimming cost V 1 base and J 4 bases; bases outside gene matches: 5. Germline CDR1 is SGHAT and CDR2 is FQNNGV. CDR3 coding DNA: TGTGCCAGCAGCTTAGGTTCTAGCGGGATGTACGAGCAGTACTTC. Its translation is CASSLGSSGMYEQYF. Full variable domain (rest looked up from reference TRBV11-2 and TRBJ2-7): EAGVAQSPRYKIIEKRQSVAFWCNPISGHATLYWYQQILGQGPKLLIQFQNNGVVDDSQLPKDRFSAERLKGVDSTLKIQPAKLEDSAVYLCASSLGSSGMYEQYFGPGTRLTVT.

This clonotype came up many times. The rearrangement joins TRBV20-1 to TRBJ2-3; 8 nucleotides align to TRBD1. The CDR3 has 14 amino acids. In germline, CDR1 is DFQATT, CDR2 SNEGSKA (reference sequence). The V and J ends lost 0 bases and 6 bases, in that order; junction bases with no gene match: 5. As DNA, the CDR3 is TGCAGTGCTAGAGATGGACAGGGATGGGATACGCAGTATTTT. This translates into CSARDGQGWDTQYF.

This clonotype was counted many times. V is TRBV30 and J is TRBJ1-1; D may be TRBD1 (6 bases). V shed 4 bases and J shed 1 base, with 16 bases lying between them. The CDR3 spans 15 residues. Germline values: CDR1 GTSNPN, CDR2 SVGIG (reference sequence). The DNA of the CDR3 is TGTGCCTGGACGGGCAGGGGACTCAAGAACACTGAAGCTTTCTTT. Protein: CAWTGRGLKNTEAFF.

This clonotype was detected ten times or more. This sequence joins TRBV12-3 or TRBV12-4 and TRBJ1-1; D ambiguous. V was trimmed by 6 bases and J by 1 base, leaving 9 bases between them. The CDR3 runs to 13 residues. CDR3 protein: CASSRVSNTEAFF. CDR3 sequence (DNA): TGTGCCAGCAGCCGGGTTTCGAACACTGAAGCTTTCTTT.

This clonotype has at least ten counts. The chain has TRBV2 and TRBJ1-2; D possibly corresponds to TRBD1 (6 bases). The germline V gene has CDR1 SNHLY and CDR2 FYNNEI. Trimming took off 7 bases at V and 4 bases at J, with 13 bases between the two ends. CDR3 length: 13 amino acids. The CDR3 region has the DNA TGTGCCAGCATAAAGGAGGGGGGCTATGGCTACACCTTC. It specifies CASIKEGGYGYTF.

This clonotype was picked up many times. The gene calls are TRBV6-1 and TRBJ2-7; the D is unclear. CDR1 is MNHNS and CDR2 is SASEGT in the germline V gene. Trimming removed 5 bases from V and 5 bases from J, with 13 bases in between. The CDR3 covers 13 residues. CDR3 DNA sequence: TGTGCCAGCAGTCTCCACGAAGCCAACGAGCAGTACTTC. As protein: CASSLHEANEQYF.

This clonotype was detected many times. The rearrangement links TRBV2 to TRBJ2-7; either TRBD1 or TRBD2 may supply D (5 bases each). Germline assignment: CDR1 SNHLY and CDR2 FYNNEI. Trimming took off 3 bases at V and 0 bases at J, with 12 bases between the two ends. The CDR3 is 15 residues long. This CDR3 is CASSDLGTASYEQYF. The CDR3 coding sequence is TGTGCCAGCAGTGACCTCGGGACGGCCTCCTACGAGCAGTACTTC.

The sample holds many counts of this clonotype. The V and J genes are TRBV2 and TRBJ2-2; possibly TRBD1 for D (5 bases). The CDR3 extends over 13 amino acids. V was pared by 6 bases and J by 3 bases, with 8 bases between. Germline CDR1 and CDR2: SNHLY and FYNNEI. The CDR3 nucleotides are TGTGCCAGCAGCCTACAGGACACCGGGGAGCTGTTTTTT. It translates to CASSLQDTGELFF.

This clonotype was counted many times. This sequence joins TRBV6-1 and TRBJ2-3; no definite D call. The CDR3 extends over 13 amino acids. In germline, CDR1 is MNHNS, CDR2 SASEGT. The ends were cut back, 5 bases at V and 6 bases at J, with 12 bases in the middle. The chain's CDR3 is CASSYRFRDTQYF. The CDR3 DNA is TGTGCCAGCAGTTACCGCTTCAGGGATACGCAGTATTTT.

The sample holds many counts of this clonotype. CDR3 in amino acids: CASSRDLGGYEQYF. The CDR3 DNA sequence: TGTGCCAGCAGTCGAGACTTAGGCGGCTACGAGCAGTACTTC. This chain links TRBV27 with TRBJ2-7; no clear D gene. This CDR3 comprises 14 residues. Germline CDR1 reads MNHEY; CDR2 reads SMNVEV (reference sequence). V lost 5 bases to trimming and J lost 3 bases, with 14 bases between them.

This clonotype has ten or more counts. A read error is possible here, since a much larger clone lies one base away. The gene calls are TRBV7-3 and TRBJ2-1; 9 nucleotides align to TRBD2. CDR1 SGHTA and CDR2 FQGTGA come from the germline V gene. V gave up 2 bases and J gave up 3 bases; unmatched junction bases: 2. CDR3 size: 15 residues. In DNA, the CDR3 is TGTGCCAGCAGCTTACGACTAGCGGACTACAATGAGCAGTTCTTC. As protein: CASSLRLADYNEQFF. Filled out from reference TRBV7-3 and TRBJ2-1, the complete variable domain reads GAGVSQTPSNKVTEKGKYVELRCDPISGHTALYWYRQSLGQGPEFLIYFQGTGAADDSGLPNDRFFAVRPEGSVSTLKIQRTERGDSAVYLCASSLRLADYNEQFFGPGTRLTVL.